This T cell receptor beta chain is drawn from a study of T cell clusters in autoimmune cytopenias. TRB amplification used roughly 250 ng of peripheral blood genomic DNA. This clonotype registers medium-sized by frequency. The CDR3 contains 15 residues. Germline loops: CDR1 MNHEY, CDR2 SVGEGT. One tube held mixed TRB-A and TRB-B primer pools for touch-down PCR. TCRdb re-called the multiplex PCR reads and gives one entry per CDR3 protein, without DNA. This listing includes thousands of distinct CDR3 sequences. This receptor was obtained from a human donor with an autoimmune cytopenia or autoimmune hepatitis (not recorded which). Sequencing used peripheral blood. V and J are TRBV6-2 or TRBV6-3 and TRBJ2-1; TCRdb reports TRBD2, a call that lacks DNA to check it against. The CDR3 reads CASRVSGVGDNEQFF.